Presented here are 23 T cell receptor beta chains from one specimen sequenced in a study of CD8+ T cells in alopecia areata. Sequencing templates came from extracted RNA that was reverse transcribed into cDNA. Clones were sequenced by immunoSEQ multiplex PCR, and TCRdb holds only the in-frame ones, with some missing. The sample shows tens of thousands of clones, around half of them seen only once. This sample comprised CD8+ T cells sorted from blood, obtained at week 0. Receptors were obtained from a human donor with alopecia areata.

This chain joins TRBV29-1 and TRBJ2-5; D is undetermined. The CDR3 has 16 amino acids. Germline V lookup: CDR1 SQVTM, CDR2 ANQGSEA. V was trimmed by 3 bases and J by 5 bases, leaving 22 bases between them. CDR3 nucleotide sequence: TGCAGCGTTGAGGATACCAGGAGATCGCTGTGGGAGACCCAGTACTTC. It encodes CSVEDTRRSLWETQYF.

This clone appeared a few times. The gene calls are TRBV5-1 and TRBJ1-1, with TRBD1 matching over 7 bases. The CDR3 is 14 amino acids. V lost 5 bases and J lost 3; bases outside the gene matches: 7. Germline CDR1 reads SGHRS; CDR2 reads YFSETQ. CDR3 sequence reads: CASSLDRVHTEAFF. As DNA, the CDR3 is TGCGCCAGCAGTCTAGACAGGGTTCACACTGAAGCTTTCTTT.

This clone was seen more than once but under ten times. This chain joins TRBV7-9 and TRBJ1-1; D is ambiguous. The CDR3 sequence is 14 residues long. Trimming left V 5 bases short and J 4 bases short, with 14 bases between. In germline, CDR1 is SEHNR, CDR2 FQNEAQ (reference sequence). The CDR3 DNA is TGTGCCAGCAGCGGGAGAACAGACGGCACTGAAGCTTTCTTT. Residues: CASSGRTDGTEAFF.

The CDR3 reads CASSFLDSGIYTGELFF. In nucleotides, the CDR3 is TGTGCCAGCAGCTTTCTTGACAGCGGAATATACACCGGGGAGCTGTTTTTT. The chain recombines TRBV7-2 with TRBJ2-2, with D perhaps TRBD1 or TRBD2 (5 bases each). V was trimmed by 3 bases and J by 3 bases, leaving 17 bases between them. The CDR3 has 17 amino acids. CDR1 and CDR2 (germline): SGHTA, FQGNSA.

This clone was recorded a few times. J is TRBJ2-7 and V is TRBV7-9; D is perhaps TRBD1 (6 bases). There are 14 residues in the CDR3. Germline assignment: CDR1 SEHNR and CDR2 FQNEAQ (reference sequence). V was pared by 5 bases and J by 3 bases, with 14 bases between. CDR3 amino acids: CASSNTTGFYEQYF. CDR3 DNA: TGTGCCAGCAGCAATACCACAGGGTTCTACGAGCAGTACTTC.

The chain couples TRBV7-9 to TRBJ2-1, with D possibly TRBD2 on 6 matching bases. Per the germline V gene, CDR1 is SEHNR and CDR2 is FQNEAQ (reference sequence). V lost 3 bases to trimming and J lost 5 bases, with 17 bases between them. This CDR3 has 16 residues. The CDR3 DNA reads TGTGCCAGCAGCTTGGGGGGTATGGGACCAAACAATGAGCAGTTCTTC. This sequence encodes CASSLGGMGPNNEQFF. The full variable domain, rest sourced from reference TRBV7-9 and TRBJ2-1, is DTGVSQNPRHKITKRGQNVTFRCDPISEHNRLYWYRQTLGQGPEFLTYFQNEAQLEKSRLLSDRFSAERPKGSFSTLEIQRTEQGDSAMYLCASSLGGMGPNNEQFFGPGTRLTVL.

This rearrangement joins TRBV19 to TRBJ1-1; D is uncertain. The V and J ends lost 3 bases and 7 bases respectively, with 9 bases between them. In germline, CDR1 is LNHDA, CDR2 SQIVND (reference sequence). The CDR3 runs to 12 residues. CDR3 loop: CASSIVGGEAFF. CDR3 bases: TGTGCCAGTAGTATTGTGGGCGGTGAAGCTTTCTTT. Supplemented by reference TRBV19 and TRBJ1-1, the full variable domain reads DGGITQSPKYLFRKEGQNVTLSCEQNLNHDAMYWYRQDPGQGLRLIYYSQIVNDFQKGDIAEGYSVSREKKESFPLTVTSAQKNPTAFYLCASSIVGGEAFFGQGTRLTVV.

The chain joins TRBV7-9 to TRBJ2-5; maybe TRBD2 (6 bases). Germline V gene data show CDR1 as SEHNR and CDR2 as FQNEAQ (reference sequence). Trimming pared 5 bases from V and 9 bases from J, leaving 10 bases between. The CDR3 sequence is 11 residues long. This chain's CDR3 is CASSPDYAQYF. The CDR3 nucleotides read TGTGCCAGCAGCCCGGACTATGCCCAGTACTTC.

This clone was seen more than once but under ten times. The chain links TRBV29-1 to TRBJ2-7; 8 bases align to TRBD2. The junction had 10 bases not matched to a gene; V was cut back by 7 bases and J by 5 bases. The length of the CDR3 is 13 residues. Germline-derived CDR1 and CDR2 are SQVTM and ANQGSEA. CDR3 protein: CSASPGGYNEQYF. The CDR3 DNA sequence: TGCAGCGCCTCACCGGGGGGGTACAACGAGCAGTACTTC.

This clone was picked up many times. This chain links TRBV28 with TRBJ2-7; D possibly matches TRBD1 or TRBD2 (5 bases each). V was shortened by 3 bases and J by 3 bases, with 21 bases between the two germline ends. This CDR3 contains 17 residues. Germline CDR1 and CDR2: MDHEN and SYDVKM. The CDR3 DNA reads TGTGCCAGCAGTTTTAGGGGCGGAGAGGCAGGACTCTACGAGCAGTACTTC. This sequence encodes CASSFRGGEAGLYEQYF.

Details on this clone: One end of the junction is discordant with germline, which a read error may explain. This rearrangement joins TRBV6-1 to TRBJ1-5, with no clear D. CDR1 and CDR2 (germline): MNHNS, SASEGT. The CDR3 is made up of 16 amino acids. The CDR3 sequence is CASNERAVYSNQPQHF. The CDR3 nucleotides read TGTGCCAGCAATGAAAGGGCAGTCTATAGCAATCAGCCCCAGCATTTT.

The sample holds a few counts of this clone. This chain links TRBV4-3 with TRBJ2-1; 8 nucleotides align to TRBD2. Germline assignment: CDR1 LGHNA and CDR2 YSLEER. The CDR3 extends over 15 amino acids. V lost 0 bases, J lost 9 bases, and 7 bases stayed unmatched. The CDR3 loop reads CASSQELAEVGEQFF. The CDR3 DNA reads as TGCGCCAGCAGCCAAGAACTAGCGGAGGTTGGTGAGCAGTTCTTC.

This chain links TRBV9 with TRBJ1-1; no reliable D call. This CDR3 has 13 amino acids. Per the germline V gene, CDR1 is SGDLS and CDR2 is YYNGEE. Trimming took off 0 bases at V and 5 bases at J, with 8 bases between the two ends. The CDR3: CASSVGKGTEAFF. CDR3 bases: TGTGCCAGCAGCGTAGGGAAAGGTACTGAAGCTTTCTTT.

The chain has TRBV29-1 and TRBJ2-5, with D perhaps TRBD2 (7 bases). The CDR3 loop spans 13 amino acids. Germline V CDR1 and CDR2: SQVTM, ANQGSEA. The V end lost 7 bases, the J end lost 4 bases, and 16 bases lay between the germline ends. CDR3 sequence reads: CSALGGAVETQYF. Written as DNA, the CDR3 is TGCAGCGCCCTGGGGGGGGCTGTAGAGACCCAGTACTTC.

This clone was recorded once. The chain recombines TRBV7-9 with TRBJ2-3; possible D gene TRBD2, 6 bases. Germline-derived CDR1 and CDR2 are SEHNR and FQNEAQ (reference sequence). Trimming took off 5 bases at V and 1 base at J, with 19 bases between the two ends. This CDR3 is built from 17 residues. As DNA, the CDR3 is TGTGCCAGCAGCCGATGGCGGGCGGGGAGTGGCACAGATACGCAGTATTTT. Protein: CASSRWRAGSGTDTQYF. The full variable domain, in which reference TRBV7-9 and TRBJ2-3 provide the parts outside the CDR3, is DTGVSQNPRHKITKRGQNVTFRCDPISEHNRLYWYRQTLGQGPEFLTYFQNEAQLEKSRLLSDRFSAERPKGSFSTLEIQRTEQGDSAMYLCASSRWRAGSGTDTQYFGPGTRLTVL.

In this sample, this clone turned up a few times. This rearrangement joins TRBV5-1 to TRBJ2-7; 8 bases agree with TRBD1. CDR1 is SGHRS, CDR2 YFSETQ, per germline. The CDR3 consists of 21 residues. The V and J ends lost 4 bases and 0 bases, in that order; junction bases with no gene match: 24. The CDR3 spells CASSGRNPTGALALGSYEQYF. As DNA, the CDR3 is TGCGCCAGCAGCGGACGGAATCCGACAGGGGCGCTAGCCCTCGGCTCCTACGAGCAGTACTTC.

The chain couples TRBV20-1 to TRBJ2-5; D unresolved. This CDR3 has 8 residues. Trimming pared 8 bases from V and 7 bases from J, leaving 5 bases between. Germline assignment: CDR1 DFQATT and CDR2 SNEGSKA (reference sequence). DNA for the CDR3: TGCAGTCACGGGACCCAGTACTTC. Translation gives CSHGTQYF.

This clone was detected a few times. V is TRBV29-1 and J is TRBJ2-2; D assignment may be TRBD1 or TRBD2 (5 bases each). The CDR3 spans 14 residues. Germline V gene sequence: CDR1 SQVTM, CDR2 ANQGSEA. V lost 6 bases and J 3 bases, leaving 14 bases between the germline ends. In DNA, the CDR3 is TGCAGCGTACCGGACTCAGGGCACACCGGGGAGCTGTTTTTT. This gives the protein CSVPDSGHTGELFF.

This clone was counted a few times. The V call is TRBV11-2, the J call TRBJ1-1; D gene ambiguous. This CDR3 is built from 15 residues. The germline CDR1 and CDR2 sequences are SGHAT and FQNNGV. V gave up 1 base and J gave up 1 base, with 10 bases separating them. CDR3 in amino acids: CASSLGTSQNTEAFF. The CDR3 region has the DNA TGTGCCAGCAGCTTAGGGACCTCTCAGAACACTGAAGCTTTCTTT.

DNA for the CDR3: TGTGCCAGCAGCTTAGAGTACAGCGGGAACACTGAAGCTTTCTTT. Its translation: CASSLEYSGNTEAFF. The chain has TRBV7-2 and TRBJ1-1; D ambiguous. The CDR3 covers 15 residues. Germline V gives CDR1 SGHTA, CDR2 FQGNSA. Trimming took 1 base from V and 1 from J, leaving 10 bases between them.

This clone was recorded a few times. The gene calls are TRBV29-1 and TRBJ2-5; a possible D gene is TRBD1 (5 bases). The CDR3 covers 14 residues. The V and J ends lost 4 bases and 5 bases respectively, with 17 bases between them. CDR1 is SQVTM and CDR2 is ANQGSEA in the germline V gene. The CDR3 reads CSVVWQGGRETQYF. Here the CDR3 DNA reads TGCAGCGTTGTATGGCAGGGTGGACGGGAGACCCAGTACTTC.

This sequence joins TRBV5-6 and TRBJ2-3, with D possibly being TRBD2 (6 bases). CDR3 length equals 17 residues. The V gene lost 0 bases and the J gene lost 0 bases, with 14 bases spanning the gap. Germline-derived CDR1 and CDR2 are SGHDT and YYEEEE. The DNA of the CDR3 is TGTGCCAGCAGCTTGGTTCGGGTAGCGGCTAGCACAGATACGCAGTATTTT. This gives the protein CASSLVRVAASTDTQYF.

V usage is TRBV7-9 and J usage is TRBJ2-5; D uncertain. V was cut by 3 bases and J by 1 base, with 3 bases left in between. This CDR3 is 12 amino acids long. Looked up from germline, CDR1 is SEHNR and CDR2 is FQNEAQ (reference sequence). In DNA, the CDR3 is TGTGCCAGCAGCTTCGCCCAAGAGACCCAGTACTTC. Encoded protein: CASSFAQETQYF. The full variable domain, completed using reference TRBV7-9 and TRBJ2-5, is DTGVSQNPRHKITKRGQNVTFRCDPISEHNRLYWYRQTLGQGPEFLTYFQNEAQLEKSRLLSDRFSAERPKGSFSTLEIQRTEQGDSAMYLCASSFAQETQYFGPGTRLLVL.